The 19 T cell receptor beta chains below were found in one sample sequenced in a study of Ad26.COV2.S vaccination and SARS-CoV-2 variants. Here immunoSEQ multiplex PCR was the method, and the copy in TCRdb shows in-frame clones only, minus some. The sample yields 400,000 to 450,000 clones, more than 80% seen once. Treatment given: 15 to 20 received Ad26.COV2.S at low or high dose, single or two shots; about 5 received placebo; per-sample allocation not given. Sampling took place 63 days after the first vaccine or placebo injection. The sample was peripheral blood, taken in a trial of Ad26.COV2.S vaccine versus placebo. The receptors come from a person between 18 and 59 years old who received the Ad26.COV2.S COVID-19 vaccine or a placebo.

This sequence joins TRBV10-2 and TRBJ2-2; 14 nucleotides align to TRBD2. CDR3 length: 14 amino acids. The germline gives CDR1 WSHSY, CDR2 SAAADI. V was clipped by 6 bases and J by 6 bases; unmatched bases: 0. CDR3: CASRTSGRAGELFF. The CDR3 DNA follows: TGCGCCAGCAGGACTAGCGGGAGGGCCGGGGAGCTGTTTTTT.

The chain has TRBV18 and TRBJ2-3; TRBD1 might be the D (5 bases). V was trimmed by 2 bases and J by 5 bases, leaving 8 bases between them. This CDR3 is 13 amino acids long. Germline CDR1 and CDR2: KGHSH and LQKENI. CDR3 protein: CASSPAGIDTQYF. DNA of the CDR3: TGTGCCAGCTCACCAGCAGGGATAGATACGCAGTATTTT. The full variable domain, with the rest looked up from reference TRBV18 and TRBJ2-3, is NAGVMQNPRHLVRRRGQEARLRCSPMKGHSHVYWYRQLPEEGLKFMVYLQKENIIDESGMPKERFSAEFPKEGPSILRIQQVVRGDSAAYFCASSPAGIDTQYFGPGTRLTVL.

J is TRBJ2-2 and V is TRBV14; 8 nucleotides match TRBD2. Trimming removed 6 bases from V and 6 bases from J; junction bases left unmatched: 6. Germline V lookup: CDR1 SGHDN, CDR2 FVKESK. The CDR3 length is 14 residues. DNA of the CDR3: TGTGCCAGCAGTTCCGGGACTAGGCCCGGGGAGCTGTTTTTT. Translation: CASSSGTRPGELFF.

The CDR3 coding sequence is TGTGCCAGCAGCGTCTTAACTGGGAACACTGAAGCTTTCTTT. Translating it yields CASSVLTGNTEAFF. V and J are TRBV9 and TRBJ1-1, with D unresolved. Germline V gives CDR1 SGDLS, CDR2 YYNGEE. There are 14 residues in the CDR3. With 2 bases removed from V and 1 base from J, the gap between germline ends came to 9 bases.

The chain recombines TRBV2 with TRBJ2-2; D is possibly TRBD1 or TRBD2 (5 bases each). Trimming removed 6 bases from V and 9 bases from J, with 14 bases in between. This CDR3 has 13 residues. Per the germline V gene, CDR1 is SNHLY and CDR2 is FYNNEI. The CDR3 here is CASRYGAGRELFF. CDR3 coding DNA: TGTGCCAGCAGATACGGGGCGGGCCGGGAGCTGTTTTTT.

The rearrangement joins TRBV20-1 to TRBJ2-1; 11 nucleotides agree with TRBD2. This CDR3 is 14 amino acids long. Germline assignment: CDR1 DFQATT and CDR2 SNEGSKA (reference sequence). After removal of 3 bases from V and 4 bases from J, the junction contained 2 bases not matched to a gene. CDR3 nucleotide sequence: TGCAGTGCTAGTAGACTAGCGGGATACAATGAGCAGTTCTTC. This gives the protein CSASRLAGYNEQFF.

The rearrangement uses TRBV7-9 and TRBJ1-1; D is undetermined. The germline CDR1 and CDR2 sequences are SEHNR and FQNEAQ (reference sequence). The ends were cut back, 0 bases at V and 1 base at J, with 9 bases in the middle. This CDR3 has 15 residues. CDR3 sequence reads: CASSLALGPNTEAFF. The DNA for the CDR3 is TGTGCCAGCAGCTTAGCCTTAGGGCCGAACACTGAAGCTTTCTTT.

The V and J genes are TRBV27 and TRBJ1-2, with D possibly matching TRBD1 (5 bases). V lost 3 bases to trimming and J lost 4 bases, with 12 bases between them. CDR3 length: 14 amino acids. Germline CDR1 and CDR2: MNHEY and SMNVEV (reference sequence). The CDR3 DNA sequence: TGTGCCAGCAGTTTGTTAGGGCAGGGCTATGGCTACACCTTC. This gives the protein CASSLLGQGYGYTF.

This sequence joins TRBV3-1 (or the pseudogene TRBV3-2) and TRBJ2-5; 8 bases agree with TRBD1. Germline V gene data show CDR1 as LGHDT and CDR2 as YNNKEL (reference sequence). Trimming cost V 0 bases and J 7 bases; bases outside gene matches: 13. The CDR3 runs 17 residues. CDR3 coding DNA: TGTGCCAGCAGCCAAGATCAGAGGACAGGGTTACCTTCGACCCAGTACTTC. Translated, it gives CASSQDQRTGLPSTQYF.

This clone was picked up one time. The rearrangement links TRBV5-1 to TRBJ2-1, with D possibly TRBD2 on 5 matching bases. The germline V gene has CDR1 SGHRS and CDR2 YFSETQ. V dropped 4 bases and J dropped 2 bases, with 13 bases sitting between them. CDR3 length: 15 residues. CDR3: CASSPVRETYNEQFF. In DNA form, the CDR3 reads TGCGCCAGCAGCCCCGTTCGGGAAACCTACAATGAGCAGTTCTTC.

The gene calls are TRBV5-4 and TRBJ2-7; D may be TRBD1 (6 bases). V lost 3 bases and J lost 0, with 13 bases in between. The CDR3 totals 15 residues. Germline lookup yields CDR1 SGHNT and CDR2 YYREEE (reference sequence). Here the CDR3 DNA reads TGTGCCAGCAGCTCTCCAGGGACAAGCTCCTACGAGCAGTACTTC. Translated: CASSSPGTSSYEQYF.

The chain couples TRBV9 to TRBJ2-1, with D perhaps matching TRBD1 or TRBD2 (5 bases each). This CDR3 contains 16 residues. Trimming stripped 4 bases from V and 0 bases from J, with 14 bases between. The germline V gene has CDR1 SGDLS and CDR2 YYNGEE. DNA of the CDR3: TGTGCCAGCAGCACCGGGGACCCCCTCTCCTACAATGAGCAGTTCTTC. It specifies CASSTGDPLSYNEQFF.

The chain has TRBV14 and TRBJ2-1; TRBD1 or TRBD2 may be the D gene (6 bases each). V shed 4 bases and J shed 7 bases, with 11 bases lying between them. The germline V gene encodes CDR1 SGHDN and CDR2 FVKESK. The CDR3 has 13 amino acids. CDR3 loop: CASSLLGGNEQFF. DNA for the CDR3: TGTGCCAGCAGCCTGCTAGGGGGGAATGAGCAGTTCTTC.

CDR3 protein: CASSLEGAGGYTF. CDR3 nucleotide sequence: TGTGCCAGCAGCTTAGAGGGGGCGGGAGGCTACACCTTC. The chain is built from TRBV7-9 and TRBJ1-2, with TRBD1 matching over 7 bases. The CDR3 length is 13 residues. Germline V gene sequence: CDR1 SEHNR, CDR2 FQNEAQ (reference sequence). J gave up 8 bases and V 1 base, and 4 bases lay outside the gene matches.

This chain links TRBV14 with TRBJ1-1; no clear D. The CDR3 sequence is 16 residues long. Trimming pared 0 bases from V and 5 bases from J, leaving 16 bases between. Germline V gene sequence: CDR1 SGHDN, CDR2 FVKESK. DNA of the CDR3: TGTGCCAGCAGCCAAGAAGCCTGGGCGCGTGGGACTGAAGCTTTCTTT. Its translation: CASSQEAWARGTEAFF. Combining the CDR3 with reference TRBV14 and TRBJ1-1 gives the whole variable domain EAGVTQFPSHSVIEKGQTVTLRCDPISGHDNLYWYRRVMGKEIKFLLHFVKESKQDESGMPNNRFLAERTGGTYSTLKVQPAELEDSGVYFCASSQEAWARGTEAFFGQGTRLTVV.

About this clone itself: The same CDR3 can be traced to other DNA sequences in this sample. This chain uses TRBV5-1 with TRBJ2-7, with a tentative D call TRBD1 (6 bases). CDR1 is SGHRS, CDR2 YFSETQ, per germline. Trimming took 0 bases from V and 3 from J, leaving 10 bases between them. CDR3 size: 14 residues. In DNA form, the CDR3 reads TGCGCCAGCAGCTTGGAACAGGGATTCTACGAGCAGTACTTC. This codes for CASSLEQGFYEQYF.

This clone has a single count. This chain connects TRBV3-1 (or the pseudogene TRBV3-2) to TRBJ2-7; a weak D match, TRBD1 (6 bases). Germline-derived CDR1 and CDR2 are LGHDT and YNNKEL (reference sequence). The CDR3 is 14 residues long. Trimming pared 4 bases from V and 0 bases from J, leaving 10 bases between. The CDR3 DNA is TGTGCCAGCAGCCTAGGGGGTGGCTCCTACGAGCAGTACTTC. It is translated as CASSLGGGSYEQYF.

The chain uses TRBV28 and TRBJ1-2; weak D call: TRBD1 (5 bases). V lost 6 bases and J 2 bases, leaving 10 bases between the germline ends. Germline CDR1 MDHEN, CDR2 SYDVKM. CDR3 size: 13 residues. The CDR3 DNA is TGTGCCAGCAGCCCGGACACCAACTATGGCTACACCTTC. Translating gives CASSPDTNYGYTF.

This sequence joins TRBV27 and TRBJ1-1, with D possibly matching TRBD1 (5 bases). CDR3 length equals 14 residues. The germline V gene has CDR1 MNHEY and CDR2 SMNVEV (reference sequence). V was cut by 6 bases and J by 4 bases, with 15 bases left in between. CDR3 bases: TGTGCCAGCAGAGGGGACGGCCGGGGCACTGAAGCTTTCTTT. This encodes CASRGDGRGTEAFF.